These T cell receptor beta chains were read from a single sample in a study of T cells in Graves' hyperthyroidism and ophthalmopathy. Each CDR3 protein is one row after TCRdb ran MiXCR on the multiplex PCR reads. The table includes hundreds of thousands of distinct CDR3 sequences, 40% to 55% detected once. The source material was peripheral blood or thyroid tissue (not recorded which). All receptors derive from a woman under 30 with Graves' hyperthyroidism. Each CDR3 is given with its conserved first and last residue. The D gene is left open where the match is weak. Some rows mark clone size as missing; the rest say once, few, many or name a class of expanded clone.

V gene	CDR3 length	J gene	D gene	clone size	CDR3 DNA	CDR3 protein
TRBV7-3	17	TRBJ1-6	NA	NA	TGTGCCAGCAGCTTGGAGTTTGCCTGGGGGCTGAATTCACCCCTCCACTTT	CASSLEFAWGLNSPLHF
TRBV29-1	15	TRBJ1-1	NA	NA	TGCAGCTCACCAGAAACGGGGACGTGGGGCACTGAAGCTTTCTTT	CSSPETGTWGTEAFF
TRBV20-1	17	TRBJ2-5	NA	NA	TGCAGTGCTGTACTATACGGTCAGGGGAGATTTGTCGAGACCCAGTACTTC	CSAVLYGQGRFVETQYF
TRBV2	15	TRBJ2-7	TRBD1	NA	TGTGCCAGCATTTACCAAGGACAGGGGACCTACGAGCAGTACTTC	CASIYQGQGTYEQYF
TRBV25-1	13	TRBJ2-1	NA	few	TGTGCCAGCAGGAGAGTGATGGGACATGAGCAGTTCTTC	CASRRVMGHEQFF
TRBV7-2	13	TRBJ2-5	NA	many	TGTGCCAGCAGCTTAGGCGGCTCCGGGACCCAGTACTTC	CASSLGGSGTQYF
TRBV24-1	13	TRBJ1-2	NA	many	TGTGCCACCAGTGACGGGGAGAACTATGGCTACACCTTC	CATSDGENYGYTF
TRBV7-9	14	TRBJ1-4	TRBD1	many	TGTGCCACCCAGGGAGGGGGCTCTAATGAAAAACTGTTTTTT	CATQGGGSNEKLFF
TRBV7-9	14	TRBJ2-5	NA	NA	TGTGCTAGCAGCTTAGGCTTAGGATTGGAGACCCAGTACTTC	CASSLGLGLETQYF
TRBV19	15	TRBJ1-1	NA	NA	TGTGCCAGTAGCCCCCATGGACTCCTGAACACTGAAGCTTTCTTT	CASSPHGLLNTEAFF
TRBV5-1	13	TRBJ1-5	NA	NA	TGCGCCAGCGCGGAAGCAGAGCGGCAGCCCCAGCATTTT	CASAEAERQPQHF
TRBV20-1	14	TRBJ2-5	TRBD1	NA	TGCAGTGCAACCCGGGACAGGGGAGCCAAGACCCAGTACTTC	CSATRDRGAKTQYF
TRBV7-9	18	TRBJ1-2	TRBD1	few	TGTGCCAGCAGCCTTTCTACTCACAGGGGGAGCGCTAACTATGGCTACACCTTC	CASSLSTHRGSANYGYTF
TRBV7-2	15	TRBJ1-2	TRBD1	NA	TGCGCCAGCAGCCAGGCTCAGGGGGCGCGGTATGGCTACACCTTC	CASSQAQGARYGYTF
TRBV15	13	TRBJ1-5	NA	NA	TGTGCCACCAGCGAAAGGGGAGGTCAGCCCCAGCATTTT	CATSERGGQPQHF
TRBV29-1	15	TRBJ2-2	TRBD1	NA	TGCAGCGCTAGACAGGGGGGGAGCTTTATCGGGGAGCTGTTTTTT	CSARQGGSFIGELFF
TRBV19	15	TRBJ1-1	NA	NA	TGTGCCAGTAGTAGACTGACGGGGGCTGTGGCTGAAGCTTTCTTT	CASSRLTGAVAEAFF
TRBV7-8	19	TRBJ1-1	NA	NA	NA	CASSLCSVDQGEVDTEAFF
TRBV29-1	13	TRBJ2-5	NA	NA	TGCAGCGTTGCATTGGGGGGGCGTCAGCCCCAGTACTTC	CSVALGGRQPQYF
TRBV2	11	TRBJ2-7	TRBD1	NA	TGTGCCAGCAAGGGACAGGGGGAGCAGTACTTC	CASKGQGEQYF
TRBV19	14	TRBJ1-1	NA	NA	TGTGCCAGTAACGGTCGGGCAGGGGATACTGAAGCTTTCTTT	CASNGRAGDTEAFF
TRBV18	16	TRBJ1-3	NA	NA	TGTGCCAGCTCACCAGTCGACGAACACACTGGAAACACCATATATTTT	CASSPVDEHTGNTIYF
TRBV7-3	13	TRBJ1-2	TRBD1	NA	TGTGCCAGCAGCCCAGACAGGGTAACTGGCTACACCTTC	CASSPDRVTGYTF
TRBV7-2	14	TRBJ1-6	TRBD1	many	TGTGCCAGCAGCTTCGGACAGGGTGCGTCACCCCTCCACTTT	CASSFGQGASPLHF
TRBV9	15	TRBJ1-2	TRBD1	few	TGTGCCAGCAGCGCCGGGACAGCCGACAACTATGGCTACACCTTC	CASSAGTADNYGYTF
TRBV5-1	17	TRBJ2-5	TRBD1	once	TGCGCCAGCAGCGCGGACAGGGGCGGGACATCGCGAGAGACCCAGTACTTC	CASSADRGGTSRETQYF
TRBV2	13	TRBJ1-1	NA	NA	TGTGCCAGCAGTGATCTTCCGGGGGCGGAAGCTTTCTTT	CASSDLPGAEAFF
TRBV15	17	TRBJ2-2	NA	many	TGTGCCACCAGCAGAGCCCTCACCTTTTCGGGGTCCGGGGAGCTGTTTTTT	CATSRALTFSGSGELFF
TRBV5-1	15	TRBJ2-5	TRBD2	once	TGCGCCAGCAGCTTCAGCGGGAGCGTGGGAGAGACCCAGTACTTC	CASSFSGSVGETQYF